Detailed here is one T cell receptor beta chain. Antigen specificity is unknown. The data belong to a study of graft-versus-host responses after intestinal transplantation. This CDR3 spans 17 amino acids. The germline CDR1 and CDR2 sequences are MDHEN and SYDVKM. V lost 5 bases to trimming and J lost 2 bases, with 19 bases between them. Here immunoSEQ multiplex PCR was the method, and the copy in TCRdb shows in-frame clones only, minus some. This sample has 80,000 to 100,000 clones; roughly 89% occur once, and the top ten carry roughly 0.2%. The V and J genes are TRBV28 and TRBJ1-5; tentatively, D is TRBD1 (6 bases). This receptor was identified in a human donor who was the organ donor for an intestinal transplant. This specimen was unstimulated CD4+ T cells sorted from spleen or lymph node cells, taken before transplant. CDR3 sequence (DNA): TGTGCCAGCAGTCCTCCCGTAACAGGGTTGCGCAATCAGCCCCAGCATTTT. Encoded protein: CASSPPVTGLRNQPQHF.